Each of the 24 T cell receptor beta chains below was sequenced from the same sample in a study of cytomegalovirus exposure and HLA in healthy donors. Sequencing was performed with immunoSEQ multiplex PCR; in TCRdb, only in-frame clones are kept and a portion is missing. The repertoire has around 300,000 clones, about 86% of them found once; the top ten carry around 1%. The sequenced sample was PBMCs. Every receptor here comes from a woman under 30 in good health and CMV-seronegative.

The chain links TRBV9 to TRBJ2-2; 11 positions match TRBD2. This CDR3 has 15 residues. Trimming took 3 bases from V and 5 from J; bases not matched to a gene: 3. CDR1 and CDR2 from the germline V gene are SGDLS and YYNGEE. CDR3 DNA: TGTGCCAGCAGCGCTAGCGGGGGGTTTACCGGGGAGCTGTTTTTT. Its translation: CASSASGGFTGELFF.

This clone showed up just a few times. The CDR3 loop reads CASQDGSGTQYF. As DNA, the CDR3 is TGTGCCAGCCAAGACGGTAGCGGGACCCAGTACTTC. The chain carries TRBV11-1 and TRBJ2-5, with D maybe TRBD2 (6 bases). V lost 8 bases and J lost 7, with 14 bases in between. The CDR3 length is 12 residues. Germline V lookup: CDR1 SGHAT, CDR2 FQDESV (reference sequence).

This rearrangement joins TRBV6-1 to TRBJ1-3; 9 nucleotides agree with TRBD1. CDR1 is MNHNS and CDR2 is SASEGT in the germline V gene. This CDR3 contains 14 residues. The V and J ends lost 7 bases and 4 bases, in that order; junction bases with no gene match: 5. Here the CDR3 reads CASTPQGAGNTIYF. In DNA form, the CDR3 reads TGTGCCAGCACCCCACAGGGGGCGGGAAACACCATATATTTT.

This clone was picked up a small number of times. The chain links TRBV4-3 to TRBJ1-5; no firm D call. This CDR3 comprises 17 residues. V lost 0 bases to trimming and J lost 0 bases, with 12 bases between them. Germline CDR1 reads LGHNA; CDR2 reads YSLEER. The CDR3 region is CASSQDHTMYSNQPQHF. The CDR3 DNA reads as TGCGCCAGCAGCCAAGACCACACAATGTATAGCAATCAGCCCCAGCATTTT.

The chain carries TRBV27 and TRBJ2-1; possible D gene TRBD1, 6 bases. This CDR3 comprises 15 residues. Germline V gene sequence: CDR1 MNHEY, CDR2 SMNVEV (reference sequence). The V and J ends lost 5 bases and 8 bases respectively, with 19 bases between them. The CDR3: CASSLTPTGFDEQFF. CDR3 in DNA: TGTGCCAGCAGTCTTACCCCTACAGGGTTCGATGAGCAGTTCTTC.

This clone was found once. The chain is built from TRBV4-1 and TRBJ2-5; 10 nucleotides line up with TRBD2. The germline V gene has CDR1 MGHRA and CDR2 YSYEKL. The J segment lost 2 bases and the V segment lost 3 bases, leaving 6 bases of the junction unmatched. This CDR3 is built from 16 residues. The CDR3 loop reads CASSQNSGRYQETQYF. The CDR3 DNA sequence: TGCGCCAGCAGCCAGAATAGCGGGAGGTATCAAGAGACCCAGTACTTC.

This clone came up a few times. The chain has TRBV5-1 and TRBJ2-7, with D perhaps TRBD1 (6 bases). This CDR3 has 13 amino acids. V shed 0 bases and J shed 6 bases, with 10 bases lying between them. Germline V lookup: CDR1 SGHRS, CDR2 YFSETQ. CDR3 sequence: CASSLEQGAEQYF. CDR3 in DNA: TGCGCCAGCAGCTTGGAACAGGGAGCCGAGCAGTACTTC.

The chain uses TRBV10-3 and TRBJ2-7, with D tentatively TRBD1 (6 bases). V lost 4 bases and J 1 base, leaving 14 bases between the germline ends. The CDR3 covers 15 residues. Germline V gives CDR1 ENHRY, CDR2 SYGVKD. The CDR3 bases are TGTGCCATCAGTGGGCCCCAGGGGAAGTCCTACGAGCAGTACTTC. Its translation is CAISGPQGKSYEQYF.

The chain has TRBV5-4 and TRBJ2-1; 15 bases fit TRBD2. Germline values: CDR1 SGHNT, CDR2 YYREEE (reference sequence). Trimming removed 0 bases from V and 7 bases from J; junction bases left unmatched: 5. The length of the CDR3 is 17 residues. This CDR3 is CASSLAQGTSGRNEQFF. For the CDR3, the DNA is TGTGCCAGCAGCTTGGCCCAGGGGACTAGCGGGAGGAATGAGCAGTTCTTC.

The chain joins TRBV5-1 to TRBJ1-1; weak D call: TRBD1 (5 bases). Per germline, CDR1 SGHRS and CDR2 YFSETQ. The CDR3 runs to 14 residues. V lost 1 base and J 4 bases, leaving 11 bases between the germline ends. CDR3 region: CASSLRQGGTEAFF. The CDR3 nucleotides are TGCGCCAGCAGCTTGAGGCAGGGTGGCACTGAAGCTTTCTTT.

J is TRBJ2-1 and V is TRBV6-5, with D possibly matching TRBD1 (5 bases). CDR1 MNHEY and CDR2 SVGAGI come from the germline V gene. Trimming took off 5 bases at V and 7 bases at J, with 12 bases between the two ends. This CDR3 is 13 amino acids long. The CDR3 DNA reads as TGTGCCAGCAGTCCCCAGGGTGTGAATGAGCAGTTCTTC. It codes for CASSPQGVNEQFF.

V usage is TRBV5-1 and J usage is TRBJ2-1, with a possible D match to TRBD2 (6 bases). Germline lookup yields CDR1 SGHRS and CDR2 YFSETQ. CDR3 length: 15 amino acids. With 4 bases removed from V and 6 bases from J, the gap between germline ends came to 17 bases. The CDR3 spells CASSRQRAKINEQFF. In nucleotides, the CDR3 is TGCGCCAGCAGCCGCCAGCGGGCTAAGATCAATGAGCAGTTCTTC.

The CDR3 protein is CASSIVAGFEQYF. CDR3 nucleotides: TGTGCCAGTAGTATAGTGGCAGGGTTCGAGCAGTACTTC. The gene calls are TRBV19 and TRBJ2-7, with D perhaps TRBD1 (5 bases). With 1 base removed from V and 6 bases from J, the gap between germline ends came to 10 bases. Germline V CDR1 and CDR2: LNHDA, SQIVND (reference sequence). CDR3 length: 13 amino acids.

About this clone itself: At one end, the junction sequence differs from germline, possibly due to a read error. The CDR3 protein is CASSLGGTKEKLFF. The CDR3 nucleotides are TGCGCCAGCAGCCTCGGGGGGACTAAGGAAAAACTGTTTTTT. V is TRBV5-1 and J is TRBJ1-4; TRBD1 is a possible D gene (5 bases). The CDR3 extends over 14 amino acids. Germline V gene lookup returns CDR1 SGHRS and CDR2 YFSETQ.

The V gene is TRBV14, the J gene TRBJ2-1; 8 nucleotides agree with TRBD2. The CDR3 totals 14 residues. Per the germline V gene, CDR1 is SGHDN and CDR2 is FVKESK. J gave up 1 base and V 7 bases, and 3 bases lay outside the gene matches. The CDR3 reads CASTRGGSYNEQFF. DNA of the CDR3: TGTGCCAGCACCCGGGGGGGGTCCTACAATGAGCAGTTCTTC.

The chain couples TRBV7-9 to TRBJ2-2; 13 nucleotides align to TRBD2. The CDR3 length is 16 residues. Germline V gene data show CDR1 as SEHNR and CDR2 as FQNEAQ (reference sequence). The junction had 6 bases not matched to a gene; V was cut back by 11 bases and J by 0 bases. Here the CDR3 DNA reads TGTGCCTGCAAGGGACTAGCGGGGCCGAACACCGGGGAGCTGTTTTTT. It specifies CACKGLAGPNTGELFF.

The chain couples TRBV29-1 to TRBJ1-2; a weak D match, TRBD1 (6 bases). Germline loops: CDR1 SQVTM, CDR2 ANQGSEA. The germline V and J ends were trimmed by 0 bases and 1 base, with 21 bases remaining between them. This CDR3 has 18 residues. The CDR3: CSVEDWDYTGRNNYGYTF. The CDR3 DNA is TGCAGCGTTGAAGATTGGGACTACACAGGGAGAAATAACTATGGCTACACCTTC.

This rearrangement joins TRBV6-1 to TRBJ1-1; D remains ambiguous. Trimming cost V 4 bases and J 7 bases, with 10 bases left between them. The CDR3 runs 12 residues. Germline V CDR1 and CDR2: MNHNS, SASEGT. For the CDR3, the DNA is TGTGCCAGCAGTGGAAGACAAATTGAAGCTTTCTTT. Translated, it gives CASSGRQIEAFF.

This chain joins TRBV19 and TRBJ2-5, with 8 bases fitting TRBD1. This CDR3 has 15 residues. CDR1 and CDR2 from the germline V gene are LNHDA and SQIVND (reference sequence). Trimming removed 7 bases from V and 5 bases from J; junction bases left unmatched: 12. The CDR3 protein is CASTPQGARPETQYF. The CDR3 DNA reads TGTGCCAGTACCCCTCAGGGGGCCCGCCCTGAGACCCAGTACTTC.

The chain is built from TRBV19 and TRBJ1-5, with unresolved D. Germline V gene data show CDR1 as LNHDA and CDR2 as SQIVND (reference sequence). The CDR3 consists of 17 residues. Trimming shortened V by 3 bases and J by 2 bases, and 17 bases separated the two germline ends. DNA for the CDR3: TGTGCCAGTAGTATGGTTCATGGCAAGAGGGGCAATCAGCCCCAGCATTTT. Translated, it gives CASSMVHGKRGNQPQHF. Drawing the rest from reference TRBV19 and TRBJ1-5, the complete variable domain is DGGITQSPKYLFRKEGQNVTLSCEQNLNHDAMYWYRQDPGQGLRLIYYSQIVNDFQKGDIAEGYSVSREKKESFPLTVTSAQKNPTAFYLCASSMVHGKRGNQPQHFGDGTRLSIL.

CDR3 bases: TGTGCCAGCAGCTTAGCCGGACAGCTACCCAATCAGCCCCAGCATTTT. Amino acids: CASSLAGQLPNQPQHF. The chain is built from TRBV7-8 and TRBJ1-5, with D possibly matching TRBD1 (6 bases). Between the trimmed V and J ends, which lost 0 bases and 3 bases, there was a span of 12 bases. CDR1 and CDR2 from the germline V gene are SGHVS and FQNEAQ. The CDR3 loop spans 16 amino acids.

The chain couples TRBV28 to TRBJ2-7, with TRBD1 as a possible D gene (6 bases). V was pared by 5 bases and J by 3 bases, with 11 bases between. The CDR3 sequence is 13 residues long. Germline CDR1 reads MDHEN; CDR2 reads SYDVKM. CDR3 amino acids: CASSDRTDYEQYF. The DNA for the CDR3 is TGTGCCAGCAGTGACAGGACGGACTACGAGCAGTACTTC.

Here the CDR3 reads CASSLDSFSQETQYF. The CDR3 DNA follows: TGTGCCAGCAGCTTAGATTCTTTCTCCCAAGAGACCCAGTACTTC. This rearrangement joins TRBV7-7 to TRBJ2-5, with D hard to call. The CDR3 totals 15 residues. Trimming took 1 base from V and 1 from J, leaving 10 bases between them. Per germline, CDR1 SSHAT and CDR2 FNYEAQ (reference sequence).

The chain's CDR3 is CASSYAGATNEKLFF. As DNA, the CDR3 is TGTGCCAGCAGTTACGCGGGTGCAACTAATGAAAAACTGTTTTTT. The rearrangement uses TRBV6-6 and TRBJ1-4; no definite D call. The germline V and J ends were trimmed by 2 bases and 0 bases, with 7 bases remaining between them. This CDR3 is 15 amino acids long. Per germline, CDR1 MNHNY and CDR2 SVGAGI (reference sequence).